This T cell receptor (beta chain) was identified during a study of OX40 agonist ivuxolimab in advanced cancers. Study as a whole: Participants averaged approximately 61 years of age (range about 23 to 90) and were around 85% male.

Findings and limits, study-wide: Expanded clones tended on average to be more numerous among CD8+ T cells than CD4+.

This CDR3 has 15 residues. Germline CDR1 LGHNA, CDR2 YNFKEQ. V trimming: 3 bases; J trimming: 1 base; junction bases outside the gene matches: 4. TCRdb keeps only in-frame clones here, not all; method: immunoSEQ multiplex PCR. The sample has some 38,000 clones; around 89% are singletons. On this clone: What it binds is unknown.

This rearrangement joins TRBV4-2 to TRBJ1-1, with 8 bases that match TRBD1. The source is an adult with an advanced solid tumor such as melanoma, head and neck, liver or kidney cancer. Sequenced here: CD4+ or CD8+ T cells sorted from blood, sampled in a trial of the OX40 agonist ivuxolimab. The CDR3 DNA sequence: TGTGCCAGCAGCCAGTGGACAGGGAGGAACACTGAAGCTTTCTTT. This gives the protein CASSQWTGRNTEAFF.